These 16 T cell receptor beta chains originate from one sample sequenced in a study of Ad26.COV2.S vaccination and SARS-CoV-2 variants (dated by TCRdb to the early 2020s). Reading the label with the study, this specimen's treatment or condition is: roughly 20 received Ad26.COV2.S at low or high dose, single or two shots; about 5 received placebo; per-sample allocation not given. For vaccine and placebo recipients, the sequenced repertoires came from samples collected on day 63 after the first injection. The library came from the immunoSEQ multiplex PCR assay. What TCRdb holds here is the immuneACCESS table cut down to in-frame rearrangements. Part of the clones is not present; checked against another copy, under half of the missing clones reflect an unresolved V gene, and the others are unexplained. In this sample the table shows roughly 300,000 clones, around nine tenths of which occur a single time. The ten biggest clones cover 5% of the sample.

This sample comprised peripheral blood, obtained in a trial of Ad26.COV2.S vaccine versus placebo. The receptors were gathered from a person between 18 and 65 years old who received the Ad26.COV2.S COVID-19 vaccine or a placebo.

The rearrangement joins TRBV7-9 to TRBJ1-5; D perhaps matches TRBD1 (5 bases). The V end lost 2 bases, the J end lost 7 bases, and 12 bases lay between the germline ends. This CDR3 comprises 14 residues. Germline V gene sequence: CDR1 SEHNR, CDR2 FQNEAQ (reference sequence). CDR3 protein: CASSLNGRDQPQHF. CDR3 nucleotide sequence: TGTGCCAGCAGCTTAAATGGCCGGGACCAGCCCCAGCATTTT.

The genes are TRBV7-9 and TRBJ1-5; 8 nucleotides align to TRBD1. CDR3 length equals 15 residues. Germline CDR1 reads SEHNR; CDR2 reads FQNEAQ (reference sequence). V lost 1 base to trimming and J lost 5 bases; unmatched junction nucleotides: 4. As DNA, the CDR3 is TGTGCCAGCAGCTTAGGCAGGGGGCTAGATCAGCCCCAGCATTTT. Its protein is CASSLGRGLDQPQHF.

The V and J genes are TRBV4-3 and TRBJ1-3; D is unresolved. V lost 0 bases, J lost 0 bases, and 12 bases lay in between. CDR1 LGHNA and CDR2 YSLEER come from the germline V gene. The CDR3 sequence is 17 residues long. CDR3 sequence (DNA): TGCGCCAGCAGCCAAGAAAGAACGGACTACTCTGGAAACACCATATATTTT. Encoded protein: CASSQERTDYSGNTIYF.

This clone was seen only a few times. V and J are TRBV5-5 and TRBJ1-1; a weak D match, TRBD1 (5 bases). The V gene's germline CDR1 is SGHKS and CDR2 YYEKEE (reference sequence). Trimming removed 2 bases at V and 6 bases at J, with 11 bases between. The CDR3 length is 13 residues. The CDR3 DNA reads as TGTGCCAGCAGCTTACCTTCCAGGGCTGAAGCTTTCTTT. Translation: CASSLPSRAEAFF.

The chain has TRBV4-2 and TRBJ2-2; 9 bases line up with TRBD1. J lost 5 bases, V lost 0 bases, and 13 bases had no gene match. This CDR3 contains 19 residues. Germline V lookup: CDR1 LGHNA, CDR2 YNFKEQ. The CDR3 protein is CASSQDASGGTGFTGELFF. The CDR3 region has the DNA TGTGCCAGCAGCCAAGACGCATCCGGGGGGACAGGGTTTACCGGGGAGCTGTTTTTT.

This clone has ten or more counts. The chain links TRBV28 to TRBJ2-2; D remains ambiguous. The length of the CDR3 is 15 residues. V was shortened by 11 bases and J by 6 bases, with 22 bases between the two germline ends. Per germline, CDR1 MDHEN and CDR2 SYDVKM. CDR3 sequence reads: CAVYPAGHRAGELFF. CDR3 in DNA: TGTGCCGTCTATCCGGCAGGCCATAGGGCCGGGGAGCTGTTTTTT.

The CDR3 DNA sequence: TGCGCCAGCAGCCAAGCCAGGGGCCTTTCACCCCTCCACTTT. It is translated as CASSQARGLSPLHF. The gene calls are TRBV4-3 and TRBJ1-6; D perhaps matches TRBD1 (6 bases). The CDR3 loop spans 14 amino acids. CDR1 and CDR2 (germline): LGHNA, YSLEER. The ends were cut back, 1 base at V and 9 bases at J, with 10 bases in the middle.

J is TRBJ2-7 and V is TRBV9; 12 bases map to TRBD2. The CDR3 has 15 residues. Germline loops: CDR1 SGDLS, CDR2 YYNGEE. J was trimmed by 4 bases and V by 0 bases; bases with no gene match: 2. The CDR3 nucleotides are TGTGCCAGCAGCGTAGGGACTAGCGGGAAGTACGAGCAGTACTTC. Translation gives CASSVGTSGKYEQYF.

CDR3: CASSPGVGVTLETQYF. CDR3 DNA: TGCGCCAGCAGCCCTGGCGTGGGGGTAACTTTGGAGACCCAGTACTTC. V and J are TRBV5-1 and TRBJ2-5, with D possibly called TRBD1 or TRBD2 (5 bases each). Germline V gene data show CDR1 as SGHRS and CDR2 as YFSETQ. CDR3 size: 16 residues. Trimming left V 4 bases short and J 5 bases short, with 21 bases between.

CDR3 region: CASSVGGKDTEAFF. CDR3 DNA sequence: TGTGCCAGCAGCGTAGGAGGGAAGGACACTGAAGCTTTCTTT. The chain joins TRBV9 to TRBJ1-1; D is unresolved. Trimming took 0 bases from V and 3 from J, leaving 9 bases between them. The CDR3 extends over 14 amino acids. Germline V gene sequence: CDR1 SGDLS, CDR2 YYNGEE.

In the case of this clone: Other DNA variants within this sample encode the same CDR3. The chain uses TRBV19 and TRBJ1-6; D uncertain. The germline V and J ends were trimmed by 5 bases and 0 bases, with 5 bases remaining between them. The CDR3 has 14 residues. Germline assignment: CDR1 LNHDA and CDR2 SQIVND (reference sequence). CDR3 nucleotides: TGTGCCAGTAGTCTGAGCTCCTATAATTCACCCCTCCACTTT. Protein product: CASSLSSYNSPLHF.

The chain carries TRBV5-6 and TRBJ1-6; D remains ambiguous. Trimming left V 4 bases short and J 7 bases short, with 9 bases between. The germline gives CDR1 SGHDT, CDR2 YYEEEE. This CDR3 is 13 amino acids long. The CDR3 here is CASSEKRNSPLHF. CDR3 nucleotides: TGTGCCAGCAGCGAGAAGAGAAATTCACCCCTCCACTTT.

CDR3 nucleotides: TGTGCCAGCAGTTTAGGATCAGGGGGTGTTGGGACTGAAGCTTTCTTT. Amino acids: CASSLGSGGVGTEAFF. The J gene is TRBJ1-1, the V gene TRBV28; 7 bases line up with TRBD1. Germline V lookup: CDR1 MDHEN, CDR2 SYDVKM. The CDR3 runs to 16 residues. V was clipped by 2 bases and J by 5 bases; unmatched bases: 11. The variable domain in full, completed from reference TRBV28 and TRBJ1-1, reads DVKVTQSSRYLVKRTGEKVFLECVQDMDHENMFWYRQDPGLGLRLIYFSYDVKMKEKGDIPEGYSVSREKKERFSLILESASTNQTSMYLCASSLGSGGVGTEAFFGQGTRLTVV.

The chain has TRBV13 and TRBJ2-1; a possible D gene is TRBD2 (6 bases). Germline V gene lookup returns CDR1 PRHDT and CDR2 FYEKMQ (reference sequence). The CDR3 has 17 residues. V was cut by 1 base and J by 3 bases, with 16 bases left in between. Here the CDR3 DNA reads TGTGCCAGCAGCTTAGCCTCCGGCGGGGATCTCTACAATGAGCAGTTCTTC. This translates into CASSLASGGDLYNEQFF.

This clone was recorded once. The chain employs TRBV5-1 and TRBJ1-2; tentative D call: TRBD1 (5 bases). The ends were cut back, 4 bases at V and 4 bases at J, with 17 bases in the middle. Germline V gives CDR1 SGHRS, CDR2 YFSETQ. This CDR3 spans 15 amino acids. CDR3 DNA sequence: TGCGCCAGCAGCAAGAGTGCGGGGACGAGCTATGGCTACACCTTC. Its protein product is CASSKSAGTSYGYTF.

This clone was counted a single time. V and J are TRBV7-9 and TRBJ2-1; 9 bases are shared with TRBD2. The J segment lost 9 bases and the V segment lost 5 bases, leaving 5 bases of the junction unmatched. Germline V lookup: CDR1 SEHNR, CDR2 FQNEAQ (reference sequence). The CDR3 has 13 amino acids. The CDR3 DNA is TGTGCCAGCAGCCTGGGACTAGCTGGTGAGCAGTTCTTC. This gives the protein CASSLGLAGEQFF.